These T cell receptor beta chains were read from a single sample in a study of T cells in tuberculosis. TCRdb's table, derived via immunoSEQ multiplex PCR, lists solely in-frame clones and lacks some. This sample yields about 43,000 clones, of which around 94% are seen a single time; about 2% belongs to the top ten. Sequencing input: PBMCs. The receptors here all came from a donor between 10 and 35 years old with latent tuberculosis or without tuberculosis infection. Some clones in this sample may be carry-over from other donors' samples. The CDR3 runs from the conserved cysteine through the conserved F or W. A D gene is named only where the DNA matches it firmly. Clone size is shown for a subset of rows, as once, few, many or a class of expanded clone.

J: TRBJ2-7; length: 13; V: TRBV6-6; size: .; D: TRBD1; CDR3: CASLRQGGYEQYF; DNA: TGTGCCAGCCTTCGACAGGGGGGGTACGAGCAGTACTTC
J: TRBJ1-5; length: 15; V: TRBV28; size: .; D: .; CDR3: CASSPPTGPNQPQHF; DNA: TGTGCCAGCAGTCCACCCACAGGGCCCAATCAGCCCCAGCATTTT
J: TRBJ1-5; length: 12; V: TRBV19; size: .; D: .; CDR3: CAIGQRNQPQHF; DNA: TGTGCCATAGGACAGCGCAATCAGCCCCAGCATTTT
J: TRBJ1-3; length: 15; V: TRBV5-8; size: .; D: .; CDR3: CASSLITTSGNTIYF; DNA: TGTGCCAGCAGCTTGATCACTACTTCTGGAAACACCATATATTTT
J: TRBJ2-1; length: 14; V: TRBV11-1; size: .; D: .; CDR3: CASRDTRTEDEQFF; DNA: TGTGCCAGCAGGGATACCCGGACAGAGGATGAGCAGTTCTTC
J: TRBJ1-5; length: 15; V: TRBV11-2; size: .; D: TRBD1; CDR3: CASSYGTASNQPQHF; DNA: TGTGCCAGCAGCTACGGGACAGCCAGCAATCAGCCCCAGCATTTT
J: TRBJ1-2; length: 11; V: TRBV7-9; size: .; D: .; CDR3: CASSLPGGDTF; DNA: TGTGCCAGCAGCTTACCGGGGGGAGACACCTTC
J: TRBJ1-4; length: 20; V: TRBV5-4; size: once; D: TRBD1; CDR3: CASSLTRDSRFTRGNEKLFF; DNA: TGTGCCAGCAGCTTGACTCGGGACAGTCGCTTTACTCGCGGTAATGAAAAACTGTTTTTT
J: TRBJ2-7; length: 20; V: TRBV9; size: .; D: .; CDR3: CASSTQTRLVRVPANYEQYF; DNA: TGTGCCAGCAGCACTCAGACCCGACTAGTAAGAGTCCCTGCGAACTACGAGCAGTACTTC
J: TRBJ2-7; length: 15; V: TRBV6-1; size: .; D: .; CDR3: CASSLQAGASYEQYF; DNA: TGTGCCAGCTCTCTTCAGGCAGGGGCTTCATACGAGCAGTACTTC
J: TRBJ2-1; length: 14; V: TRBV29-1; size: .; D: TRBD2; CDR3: CSVLGGSSYNEQFF; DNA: TGCAGCGTTCTGGGGGGGAGCTCCTACAATGAGCAGTTCTTC
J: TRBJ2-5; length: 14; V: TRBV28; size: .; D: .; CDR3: CASSFPSRQETQYF; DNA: TGTGCCAGCAGTTTCCCCAGCAGGCAAGAGACCCAGTACTTC
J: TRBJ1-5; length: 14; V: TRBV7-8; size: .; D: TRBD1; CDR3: CASSWDRGGQPQHF; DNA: TGTGCCAGCAGCTGGGACAGGGGCGGTCAGCCCCAGCATTTT
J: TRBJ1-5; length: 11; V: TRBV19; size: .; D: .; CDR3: CADGSNQPQHF; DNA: TGTGCCGACGGGAGCAATCAGCCCCAGCATTTT